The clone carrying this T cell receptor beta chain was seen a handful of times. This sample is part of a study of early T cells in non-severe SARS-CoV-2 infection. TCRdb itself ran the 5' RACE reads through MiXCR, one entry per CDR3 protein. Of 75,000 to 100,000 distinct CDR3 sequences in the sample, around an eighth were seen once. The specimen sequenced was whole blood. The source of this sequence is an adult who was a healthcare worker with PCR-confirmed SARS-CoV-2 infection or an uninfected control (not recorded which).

The CDR3 nucleotides read TGTGCCAGCGAGTTGTGGAGGACCTCCTACAATGAGCAGTTCTTC. Residues: CASELWRTSYNEQFF. The rearrangement joins TRBV6-1 to TRBJ2-1; a weak D match, TRBD2 (5 bases). V dropped 8 bases and J dropped 0 bases, with 14 bases sitting between them. This CDR3 spans 15 amino acids. Germline CDR1 reads MNHNS; CDR2 reads SASEGT.